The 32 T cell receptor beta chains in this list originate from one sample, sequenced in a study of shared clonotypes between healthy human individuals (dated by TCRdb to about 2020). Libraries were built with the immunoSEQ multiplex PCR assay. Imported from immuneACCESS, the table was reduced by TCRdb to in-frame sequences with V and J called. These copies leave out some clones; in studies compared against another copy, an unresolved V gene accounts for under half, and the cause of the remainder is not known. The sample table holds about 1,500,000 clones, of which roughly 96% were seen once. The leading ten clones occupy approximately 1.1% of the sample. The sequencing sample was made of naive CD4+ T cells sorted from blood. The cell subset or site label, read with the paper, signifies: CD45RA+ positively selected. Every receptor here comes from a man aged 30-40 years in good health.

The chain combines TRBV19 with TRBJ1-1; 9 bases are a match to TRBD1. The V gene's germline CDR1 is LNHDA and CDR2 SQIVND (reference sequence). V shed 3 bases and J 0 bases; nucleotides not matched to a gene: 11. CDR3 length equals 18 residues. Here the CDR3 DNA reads TGTGCCAGTAGTATCGGACAGGGGAAAAGTTTGATGAACACTGAAGCTTTCTTT. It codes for CASSIGQGKSLMNTEAFF.

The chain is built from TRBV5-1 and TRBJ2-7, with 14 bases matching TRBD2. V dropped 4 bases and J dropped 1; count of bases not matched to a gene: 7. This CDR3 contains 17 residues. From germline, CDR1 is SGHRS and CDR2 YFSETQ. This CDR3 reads CASSLGTSGSHSYEQYF. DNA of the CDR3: TGCGCCAGCAGCCTCGGGACTAGCGGGAGCCATTCCTACGAGCAGTACTTC.

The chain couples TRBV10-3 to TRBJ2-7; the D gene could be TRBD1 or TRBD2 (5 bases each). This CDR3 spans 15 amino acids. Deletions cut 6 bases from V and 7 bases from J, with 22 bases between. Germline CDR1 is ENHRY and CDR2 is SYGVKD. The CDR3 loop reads CAISPEEGFLGEQYF. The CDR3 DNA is TGTGCCATCAGCCCGGAAGAGGGGTTTTTGGGGGAGCAGTACTTC.

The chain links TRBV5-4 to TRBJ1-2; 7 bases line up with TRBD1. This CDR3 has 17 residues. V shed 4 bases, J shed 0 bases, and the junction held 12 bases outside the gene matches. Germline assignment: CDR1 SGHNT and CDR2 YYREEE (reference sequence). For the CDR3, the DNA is TGTGCCAGCAGCCCTCGACAGGGTGCCCTAGCTAACTATGGCTACACCTTC. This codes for CASSPRQGALANYGYTF.

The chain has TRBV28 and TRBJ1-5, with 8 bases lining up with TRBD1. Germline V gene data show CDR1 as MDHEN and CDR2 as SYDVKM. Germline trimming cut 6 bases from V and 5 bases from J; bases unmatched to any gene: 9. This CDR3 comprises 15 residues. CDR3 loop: CASSPGQASDQPQHF. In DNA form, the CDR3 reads TGTGCCAGCAGCCCGGGACAGGCCAGTGATCAGCCCCAGCATTTT.

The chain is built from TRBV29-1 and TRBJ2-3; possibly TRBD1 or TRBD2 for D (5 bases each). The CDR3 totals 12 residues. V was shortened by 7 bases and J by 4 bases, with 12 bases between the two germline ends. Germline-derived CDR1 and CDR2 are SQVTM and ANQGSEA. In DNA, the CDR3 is TGCAGCGAGAAGAGGGGTGCAGATACGCAGTATTTT. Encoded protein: CSEKRGADTQYF.

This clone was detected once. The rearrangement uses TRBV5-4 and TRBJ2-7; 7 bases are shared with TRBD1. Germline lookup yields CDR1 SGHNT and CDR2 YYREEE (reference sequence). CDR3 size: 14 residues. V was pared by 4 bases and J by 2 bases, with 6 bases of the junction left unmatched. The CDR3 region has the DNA TGTGCCAGCAGCCACCGGGACAGACCCTACGAGCAGTACTTC. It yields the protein CASSHRDRPYEQYF.

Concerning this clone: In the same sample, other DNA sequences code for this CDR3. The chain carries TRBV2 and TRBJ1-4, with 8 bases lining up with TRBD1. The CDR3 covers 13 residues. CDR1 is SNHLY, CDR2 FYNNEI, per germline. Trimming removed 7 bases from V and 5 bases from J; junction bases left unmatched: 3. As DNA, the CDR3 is TGTGCCAGCACCGGGACAGGAAATGAAAAACTGTTTTTT. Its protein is CASTGTGNEKLFF. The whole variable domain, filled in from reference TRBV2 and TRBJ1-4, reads EPEVTQTPSHQVTQMGQEVILRCVPISNHLYFYWYRQILGQKVEFLVSFYNNEISEKSEIFDDQFSVERPDGSNFTLKIRSTKLEDSAMYFCASTGTGNEKLFFGSGTQLSVL.

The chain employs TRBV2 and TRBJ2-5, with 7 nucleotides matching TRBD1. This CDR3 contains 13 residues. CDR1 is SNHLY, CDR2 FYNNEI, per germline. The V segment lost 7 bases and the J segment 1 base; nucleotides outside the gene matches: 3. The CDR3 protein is CASKDRAQETQYF. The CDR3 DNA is TGTGCCAGCAAAGACAGGGCCCAAGAGACCCAGTACTTC. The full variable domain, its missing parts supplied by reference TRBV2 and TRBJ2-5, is EPEVTQTPSHQVTQMGQEVILRCVPISNHLYFYWYRQILGQKVEFLVSFYNNEISEKSEIFDDQFSVERPDGSNFTLKIRSTKLEDSAMYFCASKDRAQETQYFGPGTRLLVL.

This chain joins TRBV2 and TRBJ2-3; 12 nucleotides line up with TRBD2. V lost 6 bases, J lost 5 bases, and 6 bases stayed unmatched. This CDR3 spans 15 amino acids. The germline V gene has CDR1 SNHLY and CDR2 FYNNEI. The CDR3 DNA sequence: TGTGCCAGCAGACGACGGACTAGCGGGAAAGATACGCAGTATTTT. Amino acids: CASRRRTSGKDTQYF. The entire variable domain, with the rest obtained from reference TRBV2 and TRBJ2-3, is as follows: EPEVTQTPSHQVTQMGQEVILRCVPISNHLYFYWYRQILGQKVEFLVSFYNNEISEKSEIFDDQFSVERPDGSNFTLKIRSTKLEDSAMYFCASRRRTSGKDTQYFGPGTRLTVL.

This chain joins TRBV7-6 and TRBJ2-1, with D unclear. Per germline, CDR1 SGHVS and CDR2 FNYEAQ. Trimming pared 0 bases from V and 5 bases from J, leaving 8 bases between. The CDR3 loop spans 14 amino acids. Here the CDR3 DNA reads TGTGCCAGCAGCTTAGCAGGATCCCACAATGAGCAGTTCTTC. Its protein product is CASSLAGSHNEQFF.

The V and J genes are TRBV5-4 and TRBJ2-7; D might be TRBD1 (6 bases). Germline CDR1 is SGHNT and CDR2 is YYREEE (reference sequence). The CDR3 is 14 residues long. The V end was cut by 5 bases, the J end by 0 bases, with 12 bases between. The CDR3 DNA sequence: TGTGCCAGCAGGGGGGCAGGGAGCTCCTACGAGCAGTACTTC. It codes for CASRGAGSSYEQYF. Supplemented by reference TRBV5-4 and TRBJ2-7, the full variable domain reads ETGVTQSPTHLIKTRGQQVTLRCSSQSGHNTVSWYQQALGQGPQFIFQYYREEENGRGNFPPRFSGLQFPNYSSELNVNALELDDSALYLCASRGAGSSYEQYFGPGTRLTVT.

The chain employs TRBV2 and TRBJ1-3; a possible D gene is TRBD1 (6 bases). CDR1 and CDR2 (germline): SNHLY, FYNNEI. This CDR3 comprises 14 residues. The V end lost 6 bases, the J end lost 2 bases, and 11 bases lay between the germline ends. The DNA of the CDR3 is TGTGCCAGCAGCCGGACAGATCCTGGAAACACCATATATTTT. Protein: CASSRTDPGNTIYF. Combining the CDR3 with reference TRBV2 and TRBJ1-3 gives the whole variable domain EPEVTQTPSHQVTQMGQEVILRCVPISNHLYFYWYRQILGQKVEFLVSFYNNEISEKSEIFDDQFSVERPDGSNFTLKIRSTKLEDSAMYFCASSRTDPGNTIYFGEGSWLTVV.

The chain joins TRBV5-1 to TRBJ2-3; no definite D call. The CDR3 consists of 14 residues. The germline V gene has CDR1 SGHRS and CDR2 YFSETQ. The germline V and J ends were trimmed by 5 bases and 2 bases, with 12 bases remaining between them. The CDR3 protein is CASSSDPLTDTQYF. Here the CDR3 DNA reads TGCGCCAGCAGTTCGGACCCCCTCACAGATACGCAGTATTTT.

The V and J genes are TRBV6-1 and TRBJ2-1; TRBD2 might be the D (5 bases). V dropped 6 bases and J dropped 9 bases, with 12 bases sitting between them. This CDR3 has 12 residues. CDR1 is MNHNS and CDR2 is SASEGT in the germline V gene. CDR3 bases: TGTGCCAGCAGGAGGGAGTTCGGTGAGCAGTTCTTC. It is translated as CASRREFGEQFF.

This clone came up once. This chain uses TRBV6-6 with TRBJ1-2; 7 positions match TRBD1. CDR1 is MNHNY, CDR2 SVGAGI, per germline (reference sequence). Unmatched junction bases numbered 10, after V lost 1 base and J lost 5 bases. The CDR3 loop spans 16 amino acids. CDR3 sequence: CASSYLDFGTAYGYTF. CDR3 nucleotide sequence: TGTGCCAGCAGTTACTTAGACTTCGGGACAGCTTATGGCTACACCTTC.

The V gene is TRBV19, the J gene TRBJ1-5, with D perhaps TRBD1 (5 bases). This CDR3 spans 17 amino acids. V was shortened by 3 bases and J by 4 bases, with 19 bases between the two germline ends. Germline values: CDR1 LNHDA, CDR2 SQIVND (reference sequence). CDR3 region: CASSIGGGQLQNQPQHF. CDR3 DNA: TGTGCCAGTAGTATTGGGGGTGGGCAGCTACAAAATCAGCCCCAGCATTTT. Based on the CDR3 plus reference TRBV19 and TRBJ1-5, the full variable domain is DGGITQSPKYLFRKEGQNVTLSCEQNLNHDAMYWYRQDPGQGLRLIYYSQIVNDFQKGDIAEGYSVSREKKESFPLTVTSAQKNPTAFYLCASSIGGGQLQNQPQHFGDGTRLSIL.

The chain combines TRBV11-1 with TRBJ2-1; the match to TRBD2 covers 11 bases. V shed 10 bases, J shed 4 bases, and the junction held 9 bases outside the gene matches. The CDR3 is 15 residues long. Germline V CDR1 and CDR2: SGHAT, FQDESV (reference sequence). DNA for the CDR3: TGTGCCACCGCACCGGGACTAGCGGAATACAATGAGCAGTTCTTC. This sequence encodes CATAPGLAEYNEQFF.

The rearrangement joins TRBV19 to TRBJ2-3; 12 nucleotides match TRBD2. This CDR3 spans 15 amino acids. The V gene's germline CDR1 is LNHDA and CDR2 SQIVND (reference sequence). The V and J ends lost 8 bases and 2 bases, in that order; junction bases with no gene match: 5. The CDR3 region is CASRTSGTPTDTQYF. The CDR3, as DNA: TGTGCCAGTCGGACTAGCGGGACCCCCACAGATACGCAGTATTTT.

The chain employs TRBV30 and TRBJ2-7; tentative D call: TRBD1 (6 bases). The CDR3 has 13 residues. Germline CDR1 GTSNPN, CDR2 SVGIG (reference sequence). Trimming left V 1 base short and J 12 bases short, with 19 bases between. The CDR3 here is CAWSASSRGLLYF. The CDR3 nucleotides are TGTGCCTGGAGTGCATCGAGCAGGGGATTATTGTACTTC.

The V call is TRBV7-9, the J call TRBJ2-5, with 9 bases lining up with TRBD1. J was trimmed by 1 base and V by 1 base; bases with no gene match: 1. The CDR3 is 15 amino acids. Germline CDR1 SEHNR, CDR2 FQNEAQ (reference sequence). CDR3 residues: CASSLGDRAQETQYF. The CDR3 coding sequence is TGTGCCAGCAGCTTAGGGGACAGGGCCCAAGAGACCCAGTACTTC.

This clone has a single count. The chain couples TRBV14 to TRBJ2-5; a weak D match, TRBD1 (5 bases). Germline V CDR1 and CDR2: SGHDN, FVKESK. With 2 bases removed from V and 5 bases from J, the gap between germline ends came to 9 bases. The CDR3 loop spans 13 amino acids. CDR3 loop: CASSQWTRETQYF. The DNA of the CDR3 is TGTGCCAGCAGCCAATGGACACGGGAGACCCAGTACTTC.

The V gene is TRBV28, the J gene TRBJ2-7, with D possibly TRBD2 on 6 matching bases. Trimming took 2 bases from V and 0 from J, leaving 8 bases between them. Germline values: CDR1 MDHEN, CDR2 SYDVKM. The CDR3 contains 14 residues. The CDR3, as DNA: TGTGCCAGCAGTTTAGGGCGGGGCTCCTACGAGCAGTACTTC. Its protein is CASSLGRGSYEQYF.

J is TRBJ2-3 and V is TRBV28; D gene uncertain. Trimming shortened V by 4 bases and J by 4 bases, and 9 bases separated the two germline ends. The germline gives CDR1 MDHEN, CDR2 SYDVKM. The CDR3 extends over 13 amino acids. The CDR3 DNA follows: TGTGCCAGCAGTTCGCACTCTTCAGATACGCAGTATTTT. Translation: CASSSHSSDTQYF.

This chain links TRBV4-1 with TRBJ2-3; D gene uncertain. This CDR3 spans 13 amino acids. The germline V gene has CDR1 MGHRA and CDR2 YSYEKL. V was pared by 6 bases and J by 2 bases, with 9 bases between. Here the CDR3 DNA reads TGCGCCAGCAGTCCGAGTAACACAGATACGCAGTATTTT. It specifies CASSPSNTDTQYF.

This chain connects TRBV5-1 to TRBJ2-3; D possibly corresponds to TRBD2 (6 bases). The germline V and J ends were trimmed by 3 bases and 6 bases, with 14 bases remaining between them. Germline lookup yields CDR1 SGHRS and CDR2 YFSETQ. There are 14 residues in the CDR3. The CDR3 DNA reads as TGCGCCAGCAGCTCGGGACTGGGTATCGATACGCAGTATTTT. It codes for CASSSGLGIDTQYF.

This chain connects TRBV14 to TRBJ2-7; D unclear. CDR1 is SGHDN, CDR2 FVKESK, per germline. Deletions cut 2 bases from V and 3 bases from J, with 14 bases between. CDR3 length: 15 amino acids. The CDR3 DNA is TGTGCCAGCAGCCAACTCGGCAGAGCTTACTACGAGCAGTACTTC. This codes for CASSQLGRAYYEQYF.

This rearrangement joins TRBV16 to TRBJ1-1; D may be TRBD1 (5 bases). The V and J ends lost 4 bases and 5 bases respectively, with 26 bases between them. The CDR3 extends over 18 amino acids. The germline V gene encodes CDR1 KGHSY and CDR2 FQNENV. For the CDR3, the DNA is TGTGCCAGCAGCCGCCTACCGCAGCGGGTTGTGGGGCGAACTGAAGCTTTCTTT. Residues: CASSRLPQRVVGRTEAFF.

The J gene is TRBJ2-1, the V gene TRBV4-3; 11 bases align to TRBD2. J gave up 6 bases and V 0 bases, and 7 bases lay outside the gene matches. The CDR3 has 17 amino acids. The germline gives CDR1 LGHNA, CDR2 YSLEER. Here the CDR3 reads CASSQDGTSGWGNEQFF. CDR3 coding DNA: TGCGCCAGCAGCCAAGATGGGACTAGCGGTTGGGGCAATGAGCAGTTCTTC.

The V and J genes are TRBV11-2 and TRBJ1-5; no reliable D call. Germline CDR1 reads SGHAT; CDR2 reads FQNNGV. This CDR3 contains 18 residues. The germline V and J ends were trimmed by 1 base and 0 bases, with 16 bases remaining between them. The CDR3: CASSLGRRHSYSNQPQHF. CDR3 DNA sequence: TGTGCCAGCAGCTTAGGTCGCAGGCATTCGTATAGCAATCAGCCCCAGCATTTT.

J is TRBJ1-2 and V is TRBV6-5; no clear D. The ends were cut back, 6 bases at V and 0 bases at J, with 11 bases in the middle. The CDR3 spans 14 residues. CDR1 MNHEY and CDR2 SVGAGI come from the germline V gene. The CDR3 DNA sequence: TGTGCCAGCAGCCAAAGAGCCACTAACTATGGCTACACCTTC. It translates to CASSQRATNYGYTF.

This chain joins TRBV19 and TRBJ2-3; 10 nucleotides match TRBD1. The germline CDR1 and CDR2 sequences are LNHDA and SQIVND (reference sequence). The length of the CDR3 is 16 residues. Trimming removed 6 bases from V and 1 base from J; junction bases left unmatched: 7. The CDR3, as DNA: TGTGCCAGTAGCCTTACTGGGACAGGGGGCACAGATACGCAGTATTTT. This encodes CASSLTGTGGTDTQYF.